The 22 T cell receptor beta chains listed next were all sequenced from one sample in a study of cytomegalovirus exposure and HLA in healthy donors. PCR primers comprised 60 Vbeta and 13 Jbeta primers. Profiling relied on immunoSEQ multiplex PCR, and the TCRdb table lists in-frame clones only, not all of them. There are around 180,000 clones in the sample; about 72% occur only once, and about 1.4% lies in the top ten. The sample taken for sequencing was PBMCs. The receptors here all came from a girl between 5 and 17 years old in good health and CMV-seronegative.

Of note for this clone: Other nucleotide sequences in the sample specify the same CDR3. J is TRBJ2-3 and V is TRBV7-3, with 7 bases identical to TRBD1. CDR1 and CDR2 (germline): SGHTA, FQGTGA. The CDR3 loop spans 14 amino acids. The trim removed 4 bases at V and 2 bases at J, leaving 3 bases unmatched. CDR3 in DNA: TGTGCCAGCAGCTCGGGACAGCCCACAGATACGCAGTATTTT. It encodes CASSSGQPTDTQYF.

The chain recombines TRBV5-1 with TRBJ2-7; 12 bases align to TRBD2. Germline CDR1 SGHRS, CDR2 YFSETQ. The V segment lost 1 base and the J segment 1 base; nucleotides outside the gene matches: 6. The CDR3 loop spans 17 amino acids. DNA of the CDR3: TGCGCCAGCAGCTTGAGACTAGCGGGGGCGAGTTCCTACGAGCAGTACTTC. As protein: CASSLRLAGASSYEQYF. Drawing the rest from reference TRBV5-1 and TRBJ2-7, the complete variable domain is KAGVTQTPRYLIKTRGQQVTLSCSPISGHRSVSWYQQTPGQGLQFLFEYFSETQRNKGNFPGRFSGRQFSNSRSEMNVSTLELGDSALYLCASSLRLAGASSYEQYFGPGTRLTVT.

J is TRBJ2-7 and V is TRBV30; D gene uncertain. The CDR3 spans 19 residues. Deletions cut 1 base from V and 2 bases from J, with 27 bases between. The germline V gene has CDR1 GTSNPN and CDR2 SVGIG (reference sequence). CDR3 amino acids: CAWSARGVFRRVATYEQYF. CDR3 coding DNA: TGTGCCTGGAGTGCTAGAGGTGTTTTCAGACGAGTGGCTACCTACGAGCAGTACTTC.

The genes are TRBV29-1 and TRBJ2-7; 7 nucleotides match TRBD1. V gave up 3 bases and J gave up 2 bases; unmatched junction bases: 10. The CDR3 is 15 amino acids. Per germline, CDR1 SQVTM and CDR2 ANQGSEA. As DNA, the CDR3 is TGCAGCGTTGAGTTCCAGGGACAGCCAACCTACGAGCAGTACTTC. Amino acids: CSVEFQGQPTYEQYF.

In this sample, this clone turned up once. The V and J genes are TRBV9 and TRBJ2-7; 9 bases are a match to TRBD1. Germline CDR1 is SGDLS and CDR2 is YYNGEE. The CDR3 contains 15 residues. Losses at the gene ends were 3 bases for V and 0 bases for J; bases not matched to a gene: 4. CDR3 sequence: CASSGWDRASYEQYF. CDR3 coding DNA: TGTGCCAGCAGCGGTTGGGACAGGGCCTCCTACGAGCAGTACTTC.

DNA of the CDR3: TGTGCCAGCAGCCTGGGACAAATGGAGACCCAGTACTTC. This codes for CASSLGQMETQYF. The J gene is TRBJ2-5, the V gene TRBV7-2, with a tentative D call TRBD1 (6 bases). This CDR3 region has 13 residues. V gave up 5 bases and J gave up 5 bases, with 12 bases separating them. Per germline, CDR1 SGHTA and CDR2 FQGNSA.

This chain joins TRBV6-1 and TRBJ2-7, with 7 bases matching TRBD1. The CDR3 is 15 residues long. Per the germline V gene, CDR1 is MNHNS and CDR2 is SASEGT. The V segment lost 6 bases and the J segment 0 bases; nucleotides outside the gene matches: 8. The CDR3 sequence: CASSPGTAISYEQYF. The CDR3 DNA follows: TGTGCCAGCAGCCCGGGGACAGCTATCTCCTACGAGCAGTACTTC.

The chain combines TRBV6-5 with TRBJ1-1; D not certain. The CDR3 runs to 14 residues. CDR1 and CDR2 (germline): MNHEY, SVGAGI. The V and J ends lost 4 bases and 7 bases respectively, with 16 bases between them. This CDR3 reads CASSLLGPGNEAFF. For the CDR3, the DNA is TGTGCCAGCAGTTTACTGGGCCCCGGAAATGAAGCTTTCTTT.

The rearrangement joins TRBV30 to TRBJ1-6, with D tentatively TRBD1 (5 bases). V lost 3 bases and J 2 bases, leaving 11 bases between the germline ends. The CDR3 is 15 amino acids. The germline V gene encodes CDR1 GTSNPN and CDR2 SVGIG (reference sequence). The CDR3 coding sequence is TGTGCCTGGAGCGACGGGACTGCCTATAATTCACCCCTCCACTTT. Amino acid sequence: CAWSDGTAYNSPLHF.

The chain recombines TRBV6-5 with TRBJ1-3, with 11 nucleotides matching TRBD1. The V and J ends lost 4 bases and 0 bases, in that order; junction bases with no gene match: 2. Germline loops: CDR1 MNHEY, CDR2 SVGAGI. This CDR3 is built from 16 residues. CDR3 residues: CASSSGTGGSGNTIYF. The CDR3 DNA follows: TGTGCCAGCAGTTCCGGGACAGGGGGCTCTGGAAACACCATATATTTT.

This clone was recorded only once. V and J are TRBV11-1 and TRBJ2-3; the D gene is possibly TRBD2 (6 bases). This CDR3 spans 14 amino acids. Trimming shortened V by 5 bases and J by 2 bases, and 11 bases separated the two germline ends. From germline, CDR1 is SGHAT and CDR2 FQDESV (reference sequence). The DNA for the CDR3 is TGTGCCAGCAGCCCGGGACTTTCCACAGATACGCAGTATTTT. Translating it yields CASSPGLSTDTQYF. Together with reference TRBV11-1 and TRBJ2-3, the CDR3 gives the full variable domain: EAEVAQSPRYKITEKSQAVAFWCDPISGHATLYWYRQILGQGPELLVQFQDESVVDDSQLPKDRFSAERLKGVDSTLKIQPAELGDSAMYLCASSPGLSTDTQYFGPGTRLTVL.

The rearrangement joins TRBV10-3 to TRBJ2-5, with 8 nucleotides matching TRBD1. Germline V lookup: CDR1 ENHRY, CDR2 SYGVKD. The CDR3 loop spans 14 amino acids. Losses at the gene ends were 4 bases for V and 5 bases for J; bases not matched to a gene: 6. CDR3 in DNA: TGTGCCATCAGTGCCGGACAGGGTCACGAGACCCAGTACTTC. Its translation is CAISAGQGHETQYF.

About this clone itself: Within the sample, other DNA sequences also encode this same CDR3. The chain uses TRBV29-1 and TRBJ2-7; a possible D gene is TRBD2 (5 bases). This CDR3 is built from 12 residues. CDR1 SQVTM and CDR2 ANQGSEA come from the germline V gene. The V gene lost 6 bases and the J gene lost 6 bases, with 15 bases spanning the gap. The chain's CDR3 is CSVEDRAFEQYF. As DNA, the CDR3 is TGCAGCGTGGAGGATCGGGCCTTCGAGCAGTACTTC.

The chain carries TRBV5-8 and TRBJ1-1, with a weak D call TRBD1 (6 bases). This CDR3 spans 18 amino acids. Germline values: CDR1 SGHTS, CDR2 YDEGEE. Trimming shortened V by 2 bases and J by 6 bases, and 26 bases separated the two germline ends. For the CDR3, the DNA is TGTGCCAGCAGCTTCCAGGCCGGGTTACAGGGTTGGTTGTCTGAAGCTTTCTTT. This codes for CASSFQAGLQGWLSEAFF.

This clone has only a few counts. The DNA of the CDR3 is TGCGCCAGCAGTTCGGGAAACACCATATATTTT. It is translated as CASSSGNTIYF. V is TRBV4-1 and J is TRBJ1-3; D remains unclear. This CDR3 region has 11 residues. V was trimmed by 6 bases and J by 4 bases, leaving 4 bases between them. Germline-derived CDR1 and CDR2 are MGHRA and YSYEKL.

This chain links TRBV4-2 with TRBJ1-5; unclear D gene. The V gene lost 1 base and the J gene lost 0 bases, with 10 bases spanning the gap. The CDR3 is made up of 16 amino acids. CDR1 and CDR2 from the germline V gene are LGHNA and YNFKEQ. The CDR3 coding sequence is TGTGCCAGCAGCCAAGCGGAGGGAAATAGCAATCAGCCCCAGCATTTT. Translation: CASSQAEGNSNQPQHF.

This clone was recorded once. The chain links TRBV6-5 to TRBJ2-5; 11 bases agree with TRBD1. There are 14 residues in the CDR3. Germline trimming cut 7 bases from V and 5 bases from J; bases unmatched to any gene: 6. The germline V gene has CDR1 MNHEY and CDR2 SVGAGI. The CDR3 DNA is TGTGCCAGCAAAAGGACAGGGGGCTTGGAGACCCAGTACTTC. It yields the protein CASKRTGGLETQYF.

The chain combines TRBV19 with TRBJ1-2; D is ambiguous. CDR1 and CDR2 from the germline V gene are LNHDA and SQIVND (reference sequence). The CDR3 is 13 residues long. V was pared by 3 bases and J by 3 bases, with 8 bases between. CDR3 nucleotides: TGTGCCAGTAGTATGTTAACAGACTATGGCTACACCTTC. Its protein is CASSMLTDYGYTF. Combining the CDR3 with reference TRBV19 and TRBJ1-2 gives the whole variable domain DGGITQSPKYLFRKEGQNVTLSCEQNLNHDAMYWYRQDPGQGLRLIYYSQIVNDFQKGDIAEGYSVSREKKESFPLTVTSAQKNPTAFYLCASSMLTDYGYTFGSGTRLTVV.

The chain employs TRBV19 and TRBJ1-5; a possible D gene is TRBD1 (5 bases). This CDR3 has 15 amino acids. V was cut by 2 bases and J by 4 bases, with 12 bases left in between. CDR1 LNHDA and CDR2 SQIVND come from the germline V gene (reference sequence). The CDR3 DNA sequence: TGTGCCAGTAGTATACAGGGACTTGGGAATCAGCCCCAGCATTTT. Its protein product is CASSIQGLGNQPQHF.

This clone turned up a few times. The chain joins TRBV6-1 to TRBJ1-1; no clear D gene. The CDR3 is made up of 12 amino acids. Germline assignment: CDR1 MNHNS and CDR2 SASEGT. The V gene lost 9 bases and the J gene lost 10 bases, with 18 bases spanning the gap. CDR3 nucleotides: TGTGCCAGTAGCCGCGGTGCGGAAGGAGCTTTCTTT. Translation: CASSRGAEGAFF.

This chain joins TRBV30 and TRBJ1-4; D is perhaps TRBD1 (5 bases). CDR3 length: 13 amino acids. CDR1 GTSNPN and CDR2 SVGIG come from the germline V gene (reference sequence). V was shortened by 7 bases and J by 7 bases, with 16 bases between the two germline ends. For the CDR3, the DNA is TGTGCCTCCCACAAACACGGGGGTGAAAAACTGTTTTTT. It codes for CASHKHGGEKLFF.

Comments on this clone: The same CDR3 arises from other DNA sequences in this sample as well. This chain connects TRBV29-1 to TRBJ2-5; 15 bases match TRBD2. CDR1 SQVTM and CDR2 ANQGSEA come from the germline V gene. With 6 bases clipped from V and 1 base from J, the junction kept 0 bases outside the gene matches. There are 14 residues in the CDR3. For the CDR3, the DNA is TGCAGCGTGGGACTAGCGGGGGGCCAAGAGACCCAGTACTTC. Translation gives CSVGLAGGQETQYF.